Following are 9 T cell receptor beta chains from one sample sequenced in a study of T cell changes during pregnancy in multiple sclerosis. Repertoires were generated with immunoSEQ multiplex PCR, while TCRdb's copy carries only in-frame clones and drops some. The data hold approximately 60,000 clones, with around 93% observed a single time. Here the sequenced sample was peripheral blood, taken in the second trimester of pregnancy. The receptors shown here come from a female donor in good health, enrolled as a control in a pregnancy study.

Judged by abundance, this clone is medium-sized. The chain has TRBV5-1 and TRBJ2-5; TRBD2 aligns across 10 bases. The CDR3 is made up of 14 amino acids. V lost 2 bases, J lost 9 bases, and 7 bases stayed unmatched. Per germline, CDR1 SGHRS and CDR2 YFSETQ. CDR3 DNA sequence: TGCGCCAGCAGCTTCGCAGCGGGGGGGCCTGCCCAGTACTTC. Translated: CASSFAAGGPAQYF.

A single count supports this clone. CDR3 residues: CASSLKPGQGISGQYF. The CDR3 nucleotides read TGTGCCAGCAGCTTGAAGCCGGGACAGGGAATTAGCGGGCAGTACTTC. The J gene is TRBJ2-7, the V gene TRBV5-5; 9 bases map to TRBD1. The CDR3 contains 16 residues. The germline CDR1 and CDR2 sequences are SGHKS and YYEKEE (reference sequence). The J segment lost 9 bases and the V segment lost 1 base, leaving 14 bases of the junction unmatched.

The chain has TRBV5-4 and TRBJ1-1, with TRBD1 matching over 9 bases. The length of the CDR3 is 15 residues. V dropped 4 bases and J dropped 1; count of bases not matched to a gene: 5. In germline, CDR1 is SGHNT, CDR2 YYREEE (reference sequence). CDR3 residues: CASSPGQGKNTEAFF. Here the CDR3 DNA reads TGTGCCAGCAGCCCCGGACAGGGGAAGAACACTGAAGCTTTCTTT.

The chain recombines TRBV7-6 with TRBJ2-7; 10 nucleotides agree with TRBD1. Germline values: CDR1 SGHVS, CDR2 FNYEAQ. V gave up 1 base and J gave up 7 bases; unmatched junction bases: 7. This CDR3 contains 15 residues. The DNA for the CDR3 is TGTGCCAGCAGCTTAGGGGACAGGGGATTGGGGGAGCAGTACTTC. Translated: CASSLGDRGLGEQYF.

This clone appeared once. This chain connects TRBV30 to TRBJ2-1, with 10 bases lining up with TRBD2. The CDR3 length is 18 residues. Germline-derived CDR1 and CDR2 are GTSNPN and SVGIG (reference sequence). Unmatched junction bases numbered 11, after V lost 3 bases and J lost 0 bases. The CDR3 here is CAWSGLAEPGGSYNEQFF. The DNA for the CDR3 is TGTGCCTGGAGCGGACTAGCGGAGCCGGGTGGCTCCTACAATGAGCAGTTCTTC.

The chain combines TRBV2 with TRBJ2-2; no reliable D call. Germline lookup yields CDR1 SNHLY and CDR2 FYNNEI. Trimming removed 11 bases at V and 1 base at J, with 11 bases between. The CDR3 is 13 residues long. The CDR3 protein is CAGRQENTGELFF. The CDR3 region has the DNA TGTGCCGGCCGGCAGGAGAACACCGGGGAGCTGTTTTTT.

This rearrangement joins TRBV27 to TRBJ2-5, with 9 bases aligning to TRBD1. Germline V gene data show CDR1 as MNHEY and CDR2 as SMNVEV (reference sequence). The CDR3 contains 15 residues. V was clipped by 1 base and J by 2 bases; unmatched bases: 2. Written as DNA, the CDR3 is TGTGCCAGCAGTTTATATGGACAGGGGCAAGAGACCCAGTACTTC. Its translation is CASSLYGQGQETQYF.

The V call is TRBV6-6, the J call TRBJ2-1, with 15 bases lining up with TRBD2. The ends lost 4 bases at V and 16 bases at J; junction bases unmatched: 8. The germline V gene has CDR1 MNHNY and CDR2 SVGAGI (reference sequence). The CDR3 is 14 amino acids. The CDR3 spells CASSSGLAGGRTFF. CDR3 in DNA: TGTGCCAGCAGTTCAGGACTAGCGGGAGGGCGTACTTTCTTC.

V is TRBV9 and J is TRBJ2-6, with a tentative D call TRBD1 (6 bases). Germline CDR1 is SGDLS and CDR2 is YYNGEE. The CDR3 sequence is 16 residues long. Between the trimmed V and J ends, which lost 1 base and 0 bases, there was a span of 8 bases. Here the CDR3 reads CASSVQGGSGANVLTF. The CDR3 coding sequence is TGTGCCAGCAGCGTACAAGGGGGCTCTGGGGCCAACGTCCTGACTTTC.